A selection of T cell receptor beta chains follows, all from one sample in a study of CD8+CD57+ T cells in acquired aplastic anemia. TCRdb used MiXCR to reprocess the reads, holding one entry per CDR3 protein. The sample yields about 190,000 distinct CDR3 sequences, roughly half seen once. Source material: sorted CD4+, CD8+, or CD8+CD57+ T cells (not recorded which) from PBMCs. All receptors derive from a human donor with aplastic anemia. Both conserved end residues are part of each CDR3. D genes are given only for firm matches. Clone sizes are given selectively: once, few, many, or a class where the clone is expanded.

j_call cdr3_length clone_size v_call d_call cdr3_nt cdr3_aa
TRBJ1-1 13 few TRBV10-1 NA TGCGCCAGCAGTGACAGGGGTAACACTGAAGCTTTCTTT CASSDRGNTEAFF
TRBJ2-7 13 few TRBV9 NA TGTGCCAGCAGCGGACTCAGTTCCTACGAGCAGTACTTC CASSGLSSYEQYF
TRBJ2-7 15 NA TRBV7-9 TRBD2 TGTGCCAGCAGCCGCTCCGGACTAGCGGGCTACGAGCAGTACTTC CASSRSGLAGYEQYF
TRBJ1-1 16 once TRBV25-1 TRBD1 TGTGCCAGCAGTGAACAACATCGGACAGGGGAGAGTGAAGCTTTCTTT CASSEQHRTGESEAFF
TRBJ1-6 13 NA TRBV10-3 NA TGTGCCACCAGTGATGGGTGGAATTCACCCCTCCACTTT CATSDGWNSPLHF
TRBJ1-3 15 NA TRBV7-2 NA TGTGCCAGCAGCTTAGTAGGGATCTCTGGAAACACCATATATTTT CASSLVGISGNTIYF
TRBJ1-1 15 NA TRBV19 NA TGTGCCAGTAGTTGGGGCAGGGGATTGAACACTGAAGCTTTCTTT CASSWGRGLNTEAFF
TRBJ2-7 14 NA TRBV7-9 NA TGTGCCAGCAGCTTCGCAGGGGAGAGGTACGAGCAGTACTTC CASSFAGERYEQYF
TRBJ1-1 13 medium-sized TRBV2 NA TGTGCCAGTGCTGGGAACAGGGAGACTGAAGCTTTCTTT CASAGNRETEAFF
TRBJ2-7 15 NA TRBV25-1 NA TGTGCCAGCAGTGAATTATTCCCAGACTCCTACGAGCAGTACTTC CASSELFPDSYEQYF
TRBJ2-3 16 many TRBV2 TRBD1 TGTGCCAGCAGGGCGACAGGGGCCACTACCCCGGATACGCAGTATTTT CASRATGATTPDTQYF
TRBJ2-3 16 once TRBV12-3/TRBV12-4 NA TGTGCCAGCAGTCCCTTAAACAGGGTGCGGACAGATACGCAGTATTTT CASSPLNRVRTDTQYF
TRBJ2-2 15 NA TRBV12-5 TRBD1 TGTGCTAGTGCCGAACAGGGGGCGGTCACCGGGGAGCTGTTTTTT CASAEQGAVTGELFF
TRBJ2-3 14 many TRBV20-1 NA TGCAGTGCTCGCCGGGCGGGGAGCACAGATACGCAGTATTTT CSARRAGSTDTQYF
TRBJ2-1 13 NA TRBV10-3 NA TGTGCCATCAGTGCGCAGGGAGGCAATGAGCAGTTCTTC CAISAQGGNEQFF
TRBJ2-5 14 NA TRBV7-2 TRBD2 TGTGCCAGCAGATCCTCTAGCGGGACAACGTCCCAGTACTTC CASRSSSGTTSQYF
TRBJ1-2 14 NA TRBV5-4 NA TGTGCCAGCAGCTCAGCCGGGCCGAACTATGGCTACACCTTC CASSSAGPNYGYTF
TRBJ2-7 16 NA TRBV27 NA TGTGCCAGCAGTTCCGGCAACAGGGCCTACTCCTACGAGCGGTACTTC CASSSGNRAYSYERYF
TRBJ2-7 18 NA TRBV25-1 TRBD2 TGTGCCAGCAGTGAGCGAAGGAGTACCGGGACTAGCTTGGGAGAGCAGTACTTC CASSERRSTGTSLGEQYF
TRBJ2-5 17 many TRBV9 TRBD2 TGTGCCAGCAGCCCCGCCCCTACAGCGGGAGGGCGAGAGACCCAGTACTTC CASSPAPTAGGRETQYF
TRBJ1-5 16 NA TRBV10-1 NA TGCGCCAGCAGTGAACTGGCCTGGGGGAGCAATCAGCCCCAGCATTTT CASSELAWGSNQPQHF
TRBJ1-5 14 NA TRBV2 NA TGTGCCAGCAGCCTCTCGAGGGCGGATCAGCCCCAGCATTTT CASSLSRADQPQHF
TRBJ1-6 16 once TRBV5-4 NA TGTGCCAGCAGCTTGGTGGCAGCCCACAATAATTCACCCCTCCACTTT CASSLVAAHNNSPLHF
TRBJ1-6 15 few TRBV30 NA TGTGCCTGGAGTGAGCTCGACAGCGATAATTCACCCCTCCACTTT CAWSELDSDNSPLHF
TRBJ2-1 17 once TRBV24-1 TRBD2 TGTGCCACCAGTGATCCCGGACTAGCGGGAGCCTACAATGAGCAGTTCTTC CATSDPGLAGAYNEQFF
TRBJ1-6 16 many TRBV7-3 NA TGTGCCAGCAGCTTAGAGGGGGGCCCCTATAATTCACCCCTCCACTTT CASSLEGGPYNSPLHF
TRBJ1-3 15 many TRBV9 NA TGTGCCAGCAGCCCCCAGCTAACGTCGGGAAACACCATATATTTT CASSPQLTSGNTIYF
TRBJ1-2 10 NA TRBV7-2 NA TGTGCCAGCAGCTCTCCGGGCTACACCTTC CASSSPGYTF
TRBJ1-3 14 NA TRBV5-1 NA TGCGCCAGCAGCTTGTCGGTGGCCGGAAACACCACATATTTT CASSLSVAGNTTYF
TRBJ2-7 11 once TRBV7-2 NA TGTGCCAGCAGCTACACCGACGAGCAGTACTTC CASSYTDEQYF
TRBJ1-6 12 NA TRBV2 NA TGTGCCAGCAGTGTATCCGAGTCACCCCTCCACTTT CASSVSESPLHF
TRBJ2-6 17 many TRBV2 NA TGTGCCAGCAGTGAGGAAGGGAACGGGTCTGGGGCCAACGTCCTGACTTTC CASSEEGNGSGANVLTF
TRBJ2-5 15 NA TRBV10-3 TRBD2 TGTGCCATCAGTGGACTAGCGGGCGGGGGAGAGACCCAGTACTTC CAISGLAGGGETQYF
TRBJ1-2 14 NA TRBV19 TRBD1 TGTGCCAGTAGTATAGCTACGACAGGGTATGGCTACACCTTC CASSIATTGYGYTF
TRBJ2-1 16 many TRBV5-1 TRBD2 TGCGCCAGCAGCTTTGGACTAGCGGGACCCTACAATGAGCAGTTCTTC CASSFGLAGPYNEQFF
TRBJ1-2 13 many TRBV12-3/TRBV12-4 NA TGTGCCAGCAGCCTGACGGCCCGGTATGGCTACACCTTC CASSLTARYGYTF
TRBJ1-6 14 NA TRBV5-4 NA TGTGCCAGCAGCCGACTCCCCGGGAATTCACCCCTCCACTTT CASSRLPGNSPLHF
TRBJ2-5 14 few TRBV20-1 TRBD2 TGCAGTGCTAGGGCCGGGACTAAAAAAGAGACCCAGTACTTC CSARAGTKKETQYF
TRBJ2-5 18 NA TRBV11-2 TRBD2 TGTGCCAGCAGCTCCCAGCGGGGTTTGGCTAGCGGGGTAGAGACCCAGTACTTC CASSSQRGLASGVETQYF
TRBJ1-1 17 few TRBV28 NA TGTGCCAGCAGTTTAGTCTACTTCGGGGAGATGAACACTGAAGCTTTCTTT CASSLVYFGEMNTEAFF
TRBJ2-3 13 many TRBV19 NA TGTGCCAGTATTGACCACAGCACAGATACGCAGTATTTT CASIDHSTDTQYF
TRBJ1-6 14 NA TRBV19 TRBD1 TGTGCCAGTAGGCTGACAGGGGGTAATTCACCCCTCCACTTT CASRLTGGNSPLHF
TRBJ2-7 11 few TRBV29-1 NA TGCAGCGTCGGTATACTAGGCCGACAGTACTTC CSVGILGRQYF
TRBJ2-1 13 NA TRBV7-3 NA TGTGCCAGCAGCTTAATGCGCGACAATGAGCAGTTCTTC CASSLMRDNEQFF
TRBJ2-3 14 many TRBV14 NA TGTGCCAGCAGCCCCAGCTGGTCCACAGATACGCAGTATTTT CASSPSWSTDTQYF
TRBJ1-6 16 NA TRBV10-2 TRBD1 TGCGCCAGCAGTGCCCAGGACAGGGGGTGGGGTTCACCCTTCCACTTT CASSAQDRGWGSPFHF
TRBJ2-2 14 many TRBV19 NA TGTGCCAGTAGTATCGGCCCGGCCTCCGGGGAGCTGTTTTTT CASSIGPASGELFF
TRBJ2-7 14 NA TRBV9 NA TGTGCCAGCAGCGTAGAAGCAGGATCCTACGAGCGGTACTTC CASSVEAGSYERYF
TRBJ1-3 12 NA TRBV7-8 NA TGTGCCAGCAGCCCGGCGGGAAACACCATATATTTT CASSPAGNTIYF
TRBJ2-2 14 NA TRBV10-2 TRBD1 TGCGCCAGCAGCGGGACAGTGAACACCGGGGAGCTGTTTTTT CASSGTVNTGELFF
TRBJ1-2 16 few TRBV7-4 NA TGTGCCAGCAGCACGATTCTCAGGGATGGGGGCTATGGCTACACCTTC CASSTILRDGGYGYTF
TRBJ2-5 13 NA TRBV10-3 NA TGTGCCATCAGGATTTCGATGCAAGAGACCCAGTGCTTC CAIRISMQETQCF
TRBJ2-7 14 few TRBV15 TRBD2 TGTGCCACCAGCCTTACCGGGACTACCTACGAGCAGTACTTC CATSLTGTTYEQYF
TRBJ1-6 13 few TRBV10-3 NA TGTGCCATCAGTGAGTCTGGGGCAGCACCCCTCCACTTT CAISESGAAPLHF
TRBJ2-2 14 many TRBV12-3/TRBV12-4 NA TGTGCCAGCCAAGTAACCAGGTCCACCGGGGAGCTGTTTTTT CASQVTRSTGELFF
TRBJ2-5 14 NA TRBV25-1 NA TGTGCCAGCAGTGAACCCACTGGAGGGGCGGCCCAGTACTTC CASSEPTGGAAQYF
TRBJ2-5 14 NA TRBV20-1 NA TGCAGTGCTGGCCTCCGAGGGGCCGAAGAGACCCAGTACTTC CSAGLRGAEETQYF
TRBJ2-3 16 NA TRBV5-1 TRBD2 TGCGCCAGCAGCTCGATAGCGGGGGTCGCGATAAATACGCAGTATTTT CASSSIAGVAINTQYF
TRBJ2-7 15 NA TRBV9 TRBD2 TGTGCCAGCAGCGTAGTGGCTAGCGGGGCCTACGAGCAGTACTTC CASSVVASGAYEQYF
TRBJ2-7 13 many TRBV5-4 NA TGTGCCAGCCAAAAAGACAGATCCTACGAGCAGTACTTC CASQKDRSYEQYF